Described below is a single T cell receptor beta chain sequence and its context. The antigen this receptor binds is unknown. No base-level quality is on record; no much larger clone is a single base apart. The sample originates from a study of T cells in Graves' hyperthyroidism and ophthalmopathy (dated by TCRdb to between 2019 and 2020). For the study in its entirety: TCR V-J signatures able to tell the groups apart were searched for in a discovery cohort of 90 to 100 patients, of whom over 40 had Graves' ophthalmopathy and 55 to 65 had stable Graves' hyperthyroidism. Whether ophthalmopathy could be predicted prospectively was tested in an independent validation cohort made up of 18 to 20 hyperthyroidism patients plus 17 patients who later progressed to ophthalmopathy. The approximately 98 discovery patients were randomly divided into training and test sets at a 7:3 ratio. The study also compared thyroid tissue and blood T-cell repertoires from 6 or 7 Graves' hyperthyroidism patients. Once sampling was done, hyperthyroidism patients were given methimazole at a starting dose of 30 mg daily, whereas ophthalmopathy patients were given high-dose intravenous methylprednisolone. The paper describes TCR Vbeta CDR3 sequencing of more than 120 peripheral blood samples, made up of 40 to 45 ophthalmopathy patients, 70 to 80 hyperthyroidism patients and roughly 17 progressor patients.

Amplification of TCR beta CDR3 regions was carried out from RNA transcripts. The TCR CDR3 was subjected to a first round of RT-PCR using the HTBI primer set and the Qiagen OneStep RT-PCR kit. The libraries were constructed in a second round of multiplex PCR and then size-selected and purified. Libraries were sequenced paired-end with 100 bp reads on an Illumina HiSeq2000. Regarding the original processing steps: SOAPnuke was used to process the raw data, removing reads that contained adapters or uncalled bases, had a mean Phred below 15, or lacked an exact match to the constant primer or identifier. High-quality paired reads were merged using COPE v1.2.5, and each unique nucleotide sequence was defined as a clonotype. MiTCR v1.1 was used to align clonotypes to the IMGT TRBV, TRBD and TRBJ reference segments. Only V-J combinations with frequency above 0.0001, covering about 99% of repertoires, were analysed. A TCS score was defined as the ratio of F50 (clonal expansion) to E x V (chaos), with BLOSUM62-based TCRdist applied between CDR3 peptides within each V-J. Welch's t-statistics and random forest reduced fewer than 600 V-J features to 10 to 15, which were used in a naive Bayes classifier (R e1071). The similarity between thyroid and blood repertoires was quantified using the Morisita-Horn index. Starting from the raw public reads, TCRdb applied fastp trimming at Q25, assembled clones with MiXCR and retained in-frame beta chains. Every entry covers one CDR3 protein and lists the most common genes and DNA from its rows. TCRdb, not the original authors, processed these V and J calls. The sample table shows approximately 640,000 distinct CDR3 sequences, and just under 45% are seen once. Of the sample, approximately 7.2% is held by the ten largest clones.

The CDR3 runs 14 residues from the cysteine to the phenylalanine. Solely the CDR3 DNA is kept, with 42 bases framed from the first base. From a lookup of the germline V gene, CDR1 and CDR2 are KGHDR and SFDVKD. V lost 11 bases and J lost 10 bases; the stretch between them is 20 bases long. Exclusion was applied to patients with uncontrolled infections, other autoimmune diseases, pregnancy or lactation. Diagnoses relied on clinical symptoms, serum thyroxine and TRAb, thyroid ultrasound and orbital computed tomography. Total RNA was extracted using Trizol reagent, and RNA quality was assessed on an Agilent 2100 Bioanalyzer. The paper as a whole reports these results and caveats: In validation, the model predicted progression to ophthalmopathy with approximately 71% sensitivity and 72% to 85% specificity, a median of approximately 6.7 months before onset. Ophthalmopathy was separated from stable hyperthyroidism by a 13 V-J signature model, with approximately 86% sensitivity and about 81% specificity obtained in cross-validation and 80%/75% obtained in testing. Sample size was not statistically predetermined, and blinding of investigators to group allocation was not performed. Most expanded thyroid clonotypes (frequency above 0.001) were also found in blood, which suggests that blood repertoires may mirror thyroid immune responses.

This receptor was identified in an adult man with Graves' disease, either hyperthyroidism or ophthalmopathy (not recorded which). The chain is encoded by TRBV24-1 joined to TRBJ1-6, with the D gene call left open. Sequencing was performed on peripheral blood or thyroid tissue (not recorded which). The CDR3 amino acid sequence is: CASSLVGVGSPLHF. The bases are TGTGCCAGCAGCTTGGTTGGGGTAGGATCACCCCTCCACTTT.